This passage covers 16 T cell receptor beta chains from one sample sequenced in a study of shared clonotypes between healthy human individuals (dated by TCRdb to 2019 to 2021). Library method: the immunoSEQ multiplex PCR assay. TCRdb holds this immuneACCESS table with in-frame rearrangements only. Some clones are missing; in checked studies, unresolved V genes explain under half, and the rest has no known cause. The sample records hundreds of thousands of clones, roughly 73% of which are singletons. The top ten clonotypes cover around 2% of the sample. What was sequenced was memory CD4+ T cells sorted from blood. Per the publication, the cell subset or site label means: CD45RA-negative fraction. These receptors originate from a woman younger than 45 in good health.

The rearrangement joins TRBV6-1 to TRBJ1-1; D gene ambiguous. The CDR3 has 12 residues. Trimming removed 6 bases at V and 2 bases at J, with 7 bases between. Germline CDR1 MNHNS, CDR2 SASEGT. CDR3 bases: TGTGCCAGCAGCCGACTTAACACTGAAGCTTTCTTT. It translates to CASSRLNTEAFF.

The chain has TRBV7-8 and TRBJ2-7, with D unresolved. Germline V gene lookup returns CDR1 SGHVS and CDR2 FQNEAQ. This CDR3 has 17 residues. The V end was cut by 1 base, the J end by 3 bases, with 19 bases between. This CDR3 reads CASSLVGTGSWGYEQYF. Here the CDR3 DNA reads TGTGCCAGCAGCTTAGTGGGCACCGGGTCTTGGGGCTACGAGCAGTACTTC. Supplemented by reference TRBV7-8 and TRBJ2-7, the full variable domain reads GAGVSQSPRYKVAKRGQDVALRCDPISGHVSLFWYQQALGQGPEFLTYFQNEAQLDKSGLPSDRFFAERPEGSVSTLKIQRTQQEDSAVYLCASSLVGTGSWGYEQYFGPGTRLTVT.

The V call is TRBV28, the J call TRBJ1-1; no clear D gene. The CDR3 runs to 13 residues. V was shortened by 2 bases and J by 5 bases, with 9 bases between the two germline ends. Germline V gives CDR1 MDHEN, CDR2 SYDVKM. CDR3 in DNA: TGTGCCAGCAGTTTACGCTGGGAGACTGAAGCTTTCTTT. This codes for CASSLRWETEAFF.

Remarks on this clone: This CDR3 is also generated by other DNA sequences in the sample. Here the CDR3 reads CASSFDRAGGYTF. CDR3 in DNA: TGTGCCAGCAGTTTCGACAGGGCAGGAGGCTACACCTTC. V is TRBV28 and J is TRBJ1-2, with 7 bases matching TRBD1. CDR1 is MDHEN and CDR2 is SYDVKM in the germline V gene. The V segment lost 3 bases and the J segment 8 bases; nucleotides outside the gene matches: 6. The CDR3 runs 13 residues.

V gene TRBV7-9 combines with J gene TRBJ1-2; the D is unclear. V was shortened by 3 bases and J by 0 bases, with 17 bases between the two germline ends. Germline lookup yields CDR1 SEHNR and CDR2 FQNEAQ (reference sequence). There are 17 residues in the CDR3. Written as DNA, the CDR3 is TGTGCCAGCAGCTTTACTCCCGGCGGAGGCCCTAACTATGGCTACACCTTC. Amino acid sequence: CASSFTPGGGPNYGYTF.

V usage is TRBV6-5 and J usage is TRBJ2-1, with 7 bases fitting TRBD2. J lost 7 bases, V lost 8 bases, and 11 bases had no gene match. CDR1 and CDR2 (germline): MNHEY, SVGAGI. The CDR3 extends over 14 amino acids. The CDR3 reads CASGSGTRKNEQFF. Here the CDR3 DNA reads TGTGCCAGCGGAAGCGGGACTCGAAAAAATGAGCAGTTCTTC.

DNA of the CDR3: TGTGCCAGTAGTCCTGGGACTGCGCCCAATGAGCAGTTCTTC. It encodes CASSPGTAPNEQFF. J is TRBJ2-1 and V is TRBV19; D perhaps matches TRBD2 (6 bases). V was shortened by 5 bases and J by 6 bases, with 14 bases between the two germline ends. This CDR3 has 14 residues. Germline CDR1 LNHDA, CDR2 SQIVND (reference sequence).

The rearrangement joins TRBV19 to TRBJ2-1; 8 bases match TRBD2. Germline V gene data show CDR1 as LNHDA and CDR2 as SQIVND (reference sequence). The CDR3 totals 15 residues. Trimming removed 5 bases from V and 2 bases from J; junction bases left unmatched: 5. As DNA, the CDR3 is TGTGCCAGTAGTCCTAGCGGGCCGACCTACAATGAGCAGTTCTTC. This encodes CASSPSGPTYNEQFF.

The V call is TRBV6-5, the J call TRBJ2-1; 9 bases fit TRBD2. CDR1 and CDR2 (germline): MNHEY, SVGAGI. The ends lost 6 bases at V and 5 bases at J; junction bases unmatched: 8. CDR3 length: 15 amino acids. CDR3 loop: CASRAWTSENNEQFF. CDR3 in DNA: TGTGCCAGCAGAGCTTGGACTAGCGAAAACAATGAGCAGTTCTTC.

On this clone itself: This same CDR3 is encoded by further DNA sequences in the sample. The V and J genes are TRBV11-2 and TRBJ2-5, with D tentatively TRBD2 (5 bases). Trimming removed 1 base from V and 5 bases from J, with 8 bases in between. The CDR3 runs 13 residues. Germline V gene sequence: CDR1 SGHAT, CDR2 FQNNGV. CDR3 nucleotides: TGTGCCAGCAGCTTAGGACGCGGGGAGACCCAGTACTTC. Translation gives CASSLGRGETQYF.

This clone was observed a single time. The V and J genes are TRBV5-4 and TRBJ1-1, with 10 bases matching TRBD1. Germline CDR1 SGHNT, CDR2 YYREEE (reference sequence). The CDR3 extends over 16 amino acids. The junction had 5 bases not matched to a gene; V was cut back by 3 bases and J by 0 bases. In DNA form, the CDR3 reads TGTGCCAGCAGCTCGCCGGGACAGGGGTTGAACACTGAAGCTTTCTTT. This codes for CASSSPGQGLNTEAFF.

The chain links TRBV5-5 to TRBJ2-5; D possibly matches TRBD1 or TRBD2 (6 bases each). The V and J ends lost 6 bases and 5 bases respectively, with 11 bases between them. CDR3 length: 12 residues. Per the germline V gene, CDR1 is SGHKS and CDR2 is YYEKEE (reference sequence). The chain's CDR3 is CASTGARETQYF. Here the CDR3 DNA reads TGTGCCAGCACGGGGGCGAGGGAGACCCAGTACTTC.

This chain joins TRBV9 and TRBJ2-2; no definite D call. The V gene's germline CDR1 is SGDLS and CDR2 YYNGEE. The CDR3 has 17 amino acids. Deletions cut 3 bases from V and 1 base from J, with 16 bases between. The CDR3 coding sequence is TGTGCCAGCAGCGGGCGACGGCAACTATTGAACACCGGGGAGCTGTTTTTT. It is translated as CASSGRRQLLNTGELFF.

This clone is medium-sized within its sample. The chain carries TRBV5-5 and TRBJ2-2; 12 bases map to TRBD1. This CDR3 has 18 residues. J gave up 7 bases and V 5 bases, and 15 bases lay outside the gene matches. Germline loops: CDR1 SGHKS, CDR2 YYEKEE (reference sequence). The CDR3 reads CASSPLSPGQGAGGELFF. CDR3 sequence (DNA): TGTGCCAGCAGTCCCCTGTCTCCGGGACAGGGGGCCGGCGGGGAGCTGTTTTTT.

This clone was recorded a few times. This CDR3 is CASSRGLAGAIDTQYF. The CDR3 nucleotides are TGTGCCAGCAGCCGGGGACTAGCGGGAGCGATAGATACGCAGTATTTT. The gene calls are TRBV14 and TRBJ2-3, with 14 bases lining up with TRBD2. The CDR3 spans 16 residues. Germline CDR1 SGHDN, CDR2 FVKESK. V dropped 4 bases and J dropped 5; count of bases not matched to a gene: 5.

Ten or more counts support this clone. The V gene is TRBV11-2, the J gene TRBJ2-3, with unresolved D. The germline gives CDR1 SGHAT, CDR2 FQNNGV. V was cut by 1 base and J by 2 bases, with 7 bases left in between. The length of the CDR3 is 14 residues. In DNA form, the CDR3 reads TGTGCCAGCAGCTTAGCTCCGTACACAGATACGCAGTATTTT. It yields the protein CASSLAPYTDTQYF.